Sequencing of this T cell receptor beta chain was carried out in a study of PD-1 blockade in classical Hodgkin lymphoma. General study results and limits: Why the repertoires differ is still unclear, perhaps disease activity or prior therapy.

Sequenced by immunoSEQ multiplex PCR; TCRdb stores in-frame clones only, minus some. The repertoire holds 26,000 or so clones, with over 60% as singletons. This clone was detected only a few times. Antigen unknown. Time point: cycle 4 day 1 (C4D1), after around six weeks of nivolumab. In every patient, relapse followed autologous stem cell transplantation, while exposure to brentuximab vedotin differed. Best responses were complete response, partial response or progressive disease. The length of the CDR3 is 14 residues. Trimming removed 10 bases from V and 2 bases from J, with 17 bases in between. Germline V gene lookup returns CDR1 MNHEY and CDR2 SVGAGI.

The chain employs TRBV6-5 and TRBJ1-1; TRBD1 might be the D (5 bases). The source was peripheral blood mononuclear cells (PBMCs), collected before the fourth cycle of nivolumab. The TCR was taken from a human donor with classical Hodgkin lymphoma. CDR3 amino acids: CATTPRQGNTEAFF. The CDR3 DNA sequence: TGTGCCACCACACCGAGGCAGGGCAACACTGAAGCTTTCTTT.